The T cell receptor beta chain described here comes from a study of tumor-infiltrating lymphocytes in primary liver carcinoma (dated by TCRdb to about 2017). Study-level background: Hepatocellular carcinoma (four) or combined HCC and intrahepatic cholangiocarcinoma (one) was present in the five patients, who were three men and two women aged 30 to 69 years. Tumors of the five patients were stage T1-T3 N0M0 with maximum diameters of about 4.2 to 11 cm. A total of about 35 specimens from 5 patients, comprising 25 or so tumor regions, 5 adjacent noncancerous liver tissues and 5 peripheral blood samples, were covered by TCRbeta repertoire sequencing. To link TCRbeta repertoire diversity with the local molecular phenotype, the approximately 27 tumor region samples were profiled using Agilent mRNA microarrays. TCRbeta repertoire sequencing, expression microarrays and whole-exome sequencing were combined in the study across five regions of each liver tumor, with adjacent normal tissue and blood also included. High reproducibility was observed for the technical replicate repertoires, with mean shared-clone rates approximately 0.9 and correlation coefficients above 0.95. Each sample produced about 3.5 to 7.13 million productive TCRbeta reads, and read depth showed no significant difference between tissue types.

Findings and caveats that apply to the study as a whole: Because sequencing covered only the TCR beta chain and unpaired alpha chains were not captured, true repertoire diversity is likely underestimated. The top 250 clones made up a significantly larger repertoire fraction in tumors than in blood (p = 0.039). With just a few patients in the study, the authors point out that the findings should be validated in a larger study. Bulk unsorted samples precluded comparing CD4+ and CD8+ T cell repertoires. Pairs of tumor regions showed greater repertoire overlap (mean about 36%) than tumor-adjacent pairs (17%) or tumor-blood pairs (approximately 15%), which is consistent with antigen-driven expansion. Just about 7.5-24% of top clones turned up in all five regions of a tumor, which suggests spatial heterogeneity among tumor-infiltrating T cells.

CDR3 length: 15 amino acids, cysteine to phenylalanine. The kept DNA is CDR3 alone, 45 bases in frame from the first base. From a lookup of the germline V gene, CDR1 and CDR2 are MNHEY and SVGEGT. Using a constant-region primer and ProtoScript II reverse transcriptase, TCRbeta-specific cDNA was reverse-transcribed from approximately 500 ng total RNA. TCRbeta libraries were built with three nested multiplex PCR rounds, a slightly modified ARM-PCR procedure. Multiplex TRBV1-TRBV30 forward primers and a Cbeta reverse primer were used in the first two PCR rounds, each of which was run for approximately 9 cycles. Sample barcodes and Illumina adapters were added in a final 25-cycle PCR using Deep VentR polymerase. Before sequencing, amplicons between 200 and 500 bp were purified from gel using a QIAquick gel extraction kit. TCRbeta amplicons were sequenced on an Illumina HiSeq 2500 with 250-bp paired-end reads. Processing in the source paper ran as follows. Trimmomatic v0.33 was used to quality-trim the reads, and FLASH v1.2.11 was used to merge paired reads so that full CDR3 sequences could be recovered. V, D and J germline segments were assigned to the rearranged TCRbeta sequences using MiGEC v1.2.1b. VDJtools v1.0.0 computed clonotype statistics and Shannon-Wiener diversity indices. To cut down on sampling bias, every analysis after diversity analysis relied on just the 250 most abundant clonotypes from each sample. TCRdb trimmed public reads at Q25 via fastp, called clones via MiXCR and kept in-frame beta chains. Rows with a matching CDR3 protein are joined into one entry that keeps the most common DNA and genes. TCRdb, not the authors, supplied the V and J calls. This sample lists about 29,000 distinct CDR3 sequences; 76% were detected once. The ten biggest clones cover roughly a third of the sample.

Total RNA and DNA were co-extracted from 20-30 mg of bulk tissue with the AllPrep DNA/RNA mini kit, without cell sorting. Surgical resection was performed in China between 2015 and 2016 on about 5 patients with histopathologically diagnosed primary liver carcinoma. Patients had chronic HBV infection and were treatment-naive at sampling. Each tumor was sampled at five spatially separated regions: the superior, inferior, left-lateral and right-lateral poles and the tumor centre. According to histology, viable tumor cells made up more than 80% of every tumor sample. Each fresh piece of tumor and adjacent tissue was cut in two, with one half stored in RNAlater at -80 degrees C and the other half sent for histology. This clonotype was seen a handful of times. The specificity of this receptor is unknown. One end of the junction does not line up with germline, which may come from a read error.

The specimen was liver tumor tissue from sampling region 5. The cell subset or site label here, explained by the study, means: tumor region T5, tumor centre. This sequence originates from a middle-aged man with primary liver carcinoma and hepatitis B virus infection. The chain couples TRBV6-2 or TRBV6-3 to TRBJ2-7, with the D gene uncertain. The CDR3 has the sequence CSSSYHLYMAYEQYF. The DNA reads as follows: TGTTCCAGCAGTTACCATCTATACATGGCATACGAGCAGTACTTC.